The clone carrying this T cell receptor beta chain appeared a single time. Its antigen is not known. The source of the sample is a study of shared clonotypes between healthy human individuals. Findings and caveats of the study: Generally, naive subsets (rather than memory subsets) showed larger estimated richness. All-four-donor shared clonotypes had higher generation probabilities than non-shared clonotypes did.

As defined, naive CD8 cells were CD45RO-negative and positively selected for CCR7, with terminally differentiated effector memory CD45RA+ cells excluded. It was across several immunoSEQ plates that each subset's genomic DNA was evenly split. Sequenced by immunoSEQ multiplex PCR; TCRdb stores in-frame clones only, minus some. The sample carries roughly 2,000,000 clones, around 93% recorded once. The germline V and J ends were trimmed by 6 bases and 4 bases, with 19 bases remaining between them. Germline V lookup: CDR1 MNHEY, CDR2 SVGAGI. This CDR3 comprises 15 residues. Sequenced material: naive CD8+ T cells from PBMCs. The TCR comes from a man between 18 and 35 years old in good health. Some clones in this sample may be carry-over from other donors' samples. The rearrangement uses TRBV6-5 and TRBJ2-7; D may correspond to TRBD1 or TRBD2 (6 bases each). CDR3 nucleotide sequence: TGTGCCAGCAGAGCTCGTGGGGGGCTTCTTTACGAGCAGTACTTC. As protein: CASRARGGLLYEQYF.